This TCR beta chain is from a study of shared clonotypes between healthy human individuals. Overall study findings and caveats: Rarefaction revealed incomplete sorted-subset sequencing despite large depth. In general, naive subsets displayed greater estimated richness than memory subsets did.

In the case of this clone: The antigen remains undetermined. The same CDR3 arises from other DNA sequences in this sample as well.

The authors distributed each subset's genomic DNA evenly over several immunoSEQ plates. Measured with immunoSEQ multiplex PCR; TCRdb has only the in-frame clones, and not every one. The table has a few million clones, 85% to 95% seen once; the top ten hold more than 0.12%. The specimen was naive CD4+ T cells sorted from blood. The subset here: CD45RA+ positively selected. This receptor was taken from a young man in good health.

CDR3 DNA sequence: TGCGCCAGCAGCTTAGAAGGGGGTGCAACTAATGAAAAACTGTTTTTT. Its protein product is CASSLEGGATNEKLFF. The genes are TRBV5-1 and TRBJ1-4; possible D gene TRBD1, 6 bases. The CDR3 is 16 residues long. Looked up from germline, CDR1 is SGHRS and CDR2 is YFSETQ. The V and J ends lost 2 bases and 0 bases respectively, with 11 bases between them.